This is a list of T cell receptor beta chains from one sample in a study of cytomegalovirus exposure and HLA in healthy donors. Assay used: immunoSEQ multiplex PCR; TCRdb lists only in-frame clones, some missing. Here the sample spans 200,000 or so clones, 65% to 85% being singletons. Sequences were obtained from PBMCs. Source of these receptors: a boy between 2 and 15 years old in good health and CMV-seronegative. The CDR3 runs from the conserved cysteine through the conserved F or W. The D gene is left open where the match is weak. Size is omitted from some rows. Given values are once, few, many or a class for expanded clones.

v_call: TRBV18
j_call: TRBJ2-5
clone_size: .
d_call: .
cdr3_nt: TGTGCCAGCTCACCGGACAGTAACCAAGAGACCCAGTACTTC
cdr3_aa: CASSPDSNQETQYF

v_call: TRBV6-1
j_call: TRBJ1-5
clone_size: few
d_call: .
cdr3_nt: TGTGCCAGCAGTGTCCCCGAGGTTGTTCAGCCCCAGCATTTT
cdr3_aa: CASSVPEVVQPQHF

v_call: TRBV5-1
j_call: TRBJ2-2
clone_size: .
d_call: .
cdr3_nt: TGCGCCAGCTCTCGGGGAGAGAGGACCGGGGAGCTGTTTTTT
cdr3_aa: CASSRGERTGELFF

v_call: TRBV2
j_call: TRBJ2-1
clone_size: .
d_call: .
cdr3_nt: TGTGCCAGCAGTCGACTAGTCTACAATGAGCAGTTCTTC
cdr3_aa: CASSRLVYNEQFF

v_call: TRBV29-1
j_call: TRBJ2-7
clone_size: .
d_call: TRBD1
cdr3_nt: TGCAGCGTGGGGGGACAGGTGTACGAGCAGTACTTC
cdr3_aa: CSVGGQVYEQYF

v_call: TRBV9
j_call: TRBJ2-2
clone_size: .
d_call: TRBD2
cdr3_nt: TGTGCCAGCAGCGTAGCCGCCATGACTAGCGGGGGGATCGGGGAGCTGTTTTTT
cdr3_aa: CASSVAAMTSGGIGELFF

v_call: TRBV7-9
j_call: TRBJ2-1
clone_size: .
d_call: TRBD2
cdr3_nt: TGTGCCAGCAGCTTAGGAACTAGCGGAGTCTACAATGAGCAGTTCTTC
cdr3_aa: CASSLGTSGVYNEQFF

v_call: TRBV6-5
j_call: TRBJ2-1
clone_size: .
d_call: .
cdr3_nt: TGTGCCAGCAGTTCCCCCCCTAGCGCGAGGGCTAATGAGCAGTTCTTC
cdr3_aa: CASSSPPSARANEQFF

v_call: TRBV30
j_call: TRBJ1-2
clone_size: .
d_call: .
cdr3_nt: TGTGCTTTTAAGGAGGTCGGTAACTATGGCTACACCTTC
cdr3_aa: CAFKEVGNYGYTF

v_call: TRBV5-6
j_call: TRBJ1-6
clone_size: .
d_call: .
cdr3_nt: TGTGCCAGCAGCCCCTACCATCTGGACAGCTATAATTCACCCCTCCACTTT
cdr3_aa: CASSPYHLDSYNSPLHF

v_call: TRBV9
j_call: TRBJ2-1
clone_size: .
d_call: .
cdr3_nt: TGTGCCAGCAGCGCCTGGGGGGGGCTAGCTGGCGACAATGAGCAGTTCTTC
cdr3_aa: CASSAWGGLAGDNEQFF

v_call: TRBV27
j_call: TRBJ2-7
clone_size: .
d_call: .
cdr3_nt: TGTGCCAGCAGCCCGGGGGATGGGACGGAAGACTACGAGCAGTACTTC
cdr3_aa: CASSPGDGTEDYEQYF

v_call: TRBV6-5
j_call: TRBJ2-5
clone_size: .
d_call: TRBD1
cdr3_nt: TGTGCCAGCAGCTACGACAGGGTTCAGGGAGAGACCCAGTACTTC
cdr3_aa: CASSYDRVQGETQYF

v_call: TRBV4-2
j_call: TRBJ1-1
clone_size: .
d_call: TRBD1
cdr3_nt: TGTGCCAGCAGCCACCCGGACAGGGGAAACACTGAAGCTTTCTTT
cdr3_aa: CASSHPDRGNTEAFF

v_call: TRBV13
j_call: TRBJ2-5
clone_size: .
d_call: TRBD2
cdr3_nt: TGTGCCAGCAGCTCCCCCGGTCCTAGCGGGGAGACCCAGTACTTC
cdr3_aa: CASSSPGPSGETQYF

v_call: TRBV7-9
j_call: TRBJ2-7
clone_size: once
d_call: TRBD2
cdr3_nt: TGTGCCAGCAGCTCCCCTCCGGCGGGAGAACCCTACGAGCAGTACTTC
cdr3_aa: CASSSPPAGEPYEQYF

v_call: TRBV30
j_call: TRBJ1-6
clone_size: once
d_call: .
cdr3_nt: TGTGCCTGGAGTGTACGAACAAATTCACCCCTCCACTTT
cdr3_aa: CAWSVRTNSPLHF

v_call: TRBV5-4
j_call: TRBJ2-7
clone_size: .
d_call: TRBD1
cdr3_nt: TGTGCCAGCAGCTTGGACAGGGGAAGCGACGAGCAGTACTTC
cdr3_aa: CASSLDRGSDEQYF

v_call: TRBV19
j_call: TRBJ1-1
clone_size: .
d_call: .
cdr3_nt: TGTGCCAGTAGTATATTAGTAGGACAAGAAGCTTTCTTT
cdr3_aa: CASSILVGQEAFF

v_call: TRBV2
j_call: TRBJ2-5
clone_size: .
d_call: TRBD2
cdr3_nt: TGTGCCAGCAGTGAAGCTAGCGGGGGACTCCTGGGATTTAAGTACTTC
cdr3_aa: CASSEASGGLLGFKYF

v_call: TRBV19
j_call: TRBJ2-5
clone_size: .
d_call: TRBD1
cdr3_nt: TGTGCCACCTCTCCCCAGGGGGCCAGGGAGACCCAGTACTTC
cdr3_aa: CATSPQGARETQYF

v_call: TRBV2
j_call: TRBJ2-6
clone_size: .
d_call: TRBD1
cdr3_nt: TGTGCCAGCAGGGAGAGGACAGGCCTCCCGATAGGGGCCAACGTCCTGACTTTC
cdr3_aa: CASRERTGLPIGANVLTF

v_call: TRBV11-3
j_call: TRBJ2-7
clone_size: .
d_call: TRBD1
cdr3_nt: TGTGCCAGCAGCTTAGTTCGGTGCAGGGGGTCGTCGGAGCAGTACTTC
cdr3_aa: CASSLVRCRGSSEQYF

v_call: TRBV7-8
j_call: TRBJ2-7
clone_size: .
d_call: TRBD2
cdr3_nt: TGTGCCAGCAGCTTAGGACGATCGAGCGGGAAGGCCTACGAGCAGTACTTC
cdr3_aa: CASSLGRSSGKAYEQYF

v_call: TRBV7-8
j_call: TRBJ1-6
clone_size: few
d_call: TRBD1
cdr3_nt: TGTGCCAGCAGCTTAGCGAGTTATGGACAGGGCCCCTATAATTCACCCCTCCACTTT
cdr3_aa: CASSLASYGQGPYNSPLHF

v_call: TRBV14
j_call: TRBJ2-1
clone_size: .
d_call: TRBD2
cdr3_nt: TGTGCCAGCAGCCAAGTGGGAGGGGCCCTCCAGTTCTTC
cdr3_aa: CASSQVGGALQFF

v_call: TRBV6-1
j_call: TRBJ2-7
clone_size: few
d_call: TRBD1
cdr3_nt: TGTGCCAGCAACGGACAGGGAAGGTACGAGCAGTACTTC
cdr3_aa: CASNGQGRYEQYF

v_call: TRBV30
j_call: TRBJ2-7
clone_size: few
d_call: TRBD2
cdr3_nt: TGTGCCTGGAGTGTAGCGGGAGAACCCTACGAGCAGTACTTC
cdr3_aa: CAWSVAGEPYEQYF

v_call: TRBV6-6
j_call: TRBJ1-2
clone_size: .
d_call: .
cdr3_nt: TGTGCCAGCAGTCAATGGATTCCGACAGAATTTTATGGCTACACCTTC
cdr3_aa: CASSQWIPTEFYGYTF

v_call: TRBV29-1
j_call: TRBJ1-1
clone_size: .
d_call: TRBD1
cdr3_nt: TGCAGCGTTGGAGGGACAGGGAGGGACACTGAAGCTTTCTTT
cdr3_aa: CSVGGTGRDTEAFF

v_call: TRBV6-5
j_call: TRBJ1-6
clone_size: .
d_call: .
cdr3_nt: TGTGCCAGCAGTTACTCGAGGGTCCATAATTCACCCCTCCACTTT
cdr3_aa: CASSYSRVHNSPLHF

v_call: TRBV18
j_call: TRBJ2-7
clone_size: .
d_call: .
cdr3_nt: TGTGCCAGCTCACCACCTCTGGGCAGAACCTACGAGCAGTACTTC
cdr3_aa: CASSPPLGRTYEQYF

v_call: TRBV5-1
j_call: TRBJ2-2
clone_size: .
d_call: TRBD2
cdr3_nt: TGCGCCAGCAGCTTGCAGCCTAGCGGGGGGCTTCTCACCGGGGAGCTGTTTTTT
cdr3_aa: CASSLQPSGGLLTGELFF

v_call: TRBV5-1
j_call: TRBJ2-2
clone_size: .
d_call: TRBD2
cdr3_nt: TGCGCCAGCAGCTCCGGGCTAGCGGGTAACACCGGGGAGCTGTTTTTT
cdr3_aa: CASSSGLAGNTGELFF

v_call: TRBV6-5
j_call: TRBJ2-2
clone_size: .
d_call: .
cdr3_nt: TGTGCCAGCAGTAGGGGTACCGGGGAGCTGTTTTTT
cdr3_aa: CASSRGTGELFF

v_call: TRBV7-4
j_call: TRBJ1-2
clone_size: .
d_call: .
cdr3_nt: TGTGCCAGCAGCTTACCGGGACACATTAACTATGGCTACACCTTC
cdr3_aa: CASSLPGHINYGYTF

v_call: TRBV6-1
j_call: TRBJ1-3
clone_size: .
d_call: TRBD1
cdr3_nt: TGTGCCAGCAGCAGTACAGGGGACGGTGGAAACACCATATATTTT
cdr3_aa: CASSSTGDGGNTIYF

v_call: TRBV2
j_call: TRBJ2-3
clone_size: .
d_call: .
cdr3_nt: TGTGCCAGCAGTGGTGTCAGGGGAACAGATACGCAGTATTTT
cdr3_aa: CASSGVRGTDTQYF

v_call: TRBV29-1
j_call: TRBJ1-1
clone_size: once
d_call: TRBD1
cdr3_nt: TGCAGCGTTTGGGACAGCTCTCTCGCTTTCTTT
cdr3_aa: CSVWDSSLAFF

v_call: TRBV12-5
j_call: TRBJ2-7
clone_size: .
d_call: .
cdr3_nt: TGTGCTAGTGGTTTGGGTGGGGGGGCGTACTACGAGCAGTACTTC
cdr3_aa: CASGLGGGAYYEQYF

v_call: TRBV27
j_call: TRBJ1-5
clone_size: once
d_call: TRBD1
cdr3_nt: TGTGCCAGCAGTTTTGACAGGGGCAATCAGTTGCAGCATTTT
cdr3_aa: CASSFDRGNQLQHF

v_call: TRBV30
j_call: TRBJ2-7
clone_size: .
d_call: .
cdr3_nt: TGTGCCTGGAGCGTAGGAGCCGGTGCGGTACTATCCTACGAGCAGTACTTC
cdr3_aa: CAWSVGAGAVLSYEQYF

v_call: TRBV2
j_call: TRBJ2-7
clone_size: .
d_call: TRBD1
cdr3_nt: TGTGCCAGCAGCCAAGACAGGGTGCGATGGGAGTACTTC
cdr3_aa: CASSQDRVRWEYF

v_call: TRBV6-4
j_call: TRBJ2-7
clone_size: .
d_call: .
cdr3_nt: TGTGCCAGCAGTGTCAAACAGGGGGGGACCTACGAGCAGTACTTC
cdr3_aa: CASSVKQGGTYEQYF

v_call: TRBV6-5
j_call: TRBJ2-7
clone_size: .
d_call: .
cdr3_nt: TGTGCCAGCAGTTCTTTCCGCGGGCCTACCGAGCAGTACTTC
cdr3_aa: CASSSFRGPTEQYF

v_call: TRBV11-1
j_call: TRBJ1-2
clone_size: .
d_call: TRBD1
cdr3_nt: TGTGCCAGCAGCATTCACGGGACAGGGGACTATGGCTACACCTTC
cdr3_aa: CASSIHGTGDYGYTF

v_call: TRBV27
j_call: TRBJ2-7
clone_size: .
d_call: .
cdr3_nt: TGTGCCAGCAGTCCCGGGGCAGGGGTAGGCTACGAGCAGTACTTC
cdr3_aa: CASSPGAGVGYEQYF

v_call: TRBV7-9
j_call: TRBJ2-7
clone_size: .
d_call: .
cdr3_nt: TGTGCCAGCAGGTTAGCAGGGGCCGAGCAGTACTTC
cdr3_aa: CASRLAGAEQYF

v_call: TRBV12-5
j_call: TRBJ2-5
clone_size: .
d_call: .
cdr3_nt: TGTGCTAGTGACGCAGGCCAAGAGACCCAGTACTTC
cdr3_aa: CASDAGQETQYF